This T cell receptor (beta chain) stems from a study of T cell responses to AZD1222 COVID-19 vaccine. The germline V gene encodes CDR1 SGHDT and CDR2 YYEEEE. The V end lost 3 bases, the J end lost 0 bases, and 16 bases lay between the germline ends. The length of the CDR3 is 17 residues. Measured with immunoSEQ multiplex PCR; TCRdb has only the in-frame clones, and not every one. Here the sample spans 150,000 or so clones, 85% to 95% being singletons. The chain joins TRBV5-6 to TRBJ1-3; possible D gene TRBD1, 5 bases. Material: peripheral blood, obtained on day 0 of AZD1222 vaccination. The sequence was obtained from an adult in good health. The CDR3 nucleotides read TGTGCCAGCAGCTCGTGGGGGTCAGGGCACTCTGGAAACACCATATATTTT. Its protein product is CASSSWGSGHSGNTIYF.